The table lists the clone carrying this T cell receptor (beta chain) with a few counts. What it recognizes is unknown. Profiling of TCR beta VDJ combinations and CDR3 sequences used genomic DNA as template. TCRdb reprocessed the reads via MiXCR and lists one record per CDR3 protein. The data show a few hundred thousand distinct CDR3 sequences, with 34% seen just once and around 1.1% held by the top ten. This sample is drawn from a study of CD8+CD57+ T cells in acquired aplastic anemia. Points from the study as a whole: Patients and controls were found to share fewer than 35 CD8+ CDR3 sequences.

Sequences were obtained from sorted CD4+, CD8+, or CD8+CD57+ T cells (not recorded which) from PBMCs. This TCR was sampled from a human donor in good health, serving as a control.

The CDR3 loop is CAWGGAWDTQYF. The CDR3 DNA is TGTGCCTGGGGGGGGGCCTGGGATACGCAGTATTTT. The V gene is TRBV30, the J gene TRBJ2-3; D is possibly TRBD2 (7 bases). V was pared by 5 bases and J by 6 bases, with 12 bases between. The CDR3 contains 12 residues. From germline, CDR1 is GTSNPN and CDR2 SVGIG (reference sequence).